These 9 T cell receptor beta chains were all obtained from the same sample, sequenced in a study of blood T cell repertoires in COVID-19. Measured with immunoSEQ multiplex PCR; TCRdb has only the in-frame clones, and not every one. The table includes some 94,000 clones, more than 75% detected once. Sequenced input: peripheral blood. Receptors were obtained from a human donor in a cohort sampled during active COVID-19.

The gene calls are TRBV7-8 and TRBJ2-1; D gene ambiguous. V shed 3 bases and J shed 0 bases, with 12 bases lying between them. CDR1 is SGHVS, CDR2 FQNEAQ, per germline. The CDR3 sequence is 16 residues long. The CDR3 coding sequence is TGTGCCAGCAGCTTCCCCTCCCGGAGCTCCTACAATGAGCAGTTCTTC. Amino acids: CASSFPSRSSYNEQFF.

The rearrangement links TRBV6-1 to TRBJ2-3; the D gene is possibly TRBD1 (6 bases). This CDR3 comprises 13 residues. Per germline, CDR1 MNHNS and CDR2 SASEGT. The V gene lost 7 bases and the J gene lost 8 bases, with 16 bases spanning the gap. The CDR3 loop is CASIGGSEGTQYF. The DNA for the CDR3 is TGTGCCAGCATAGGGGGTAGTGAAGGTACGCAGTATTTT.

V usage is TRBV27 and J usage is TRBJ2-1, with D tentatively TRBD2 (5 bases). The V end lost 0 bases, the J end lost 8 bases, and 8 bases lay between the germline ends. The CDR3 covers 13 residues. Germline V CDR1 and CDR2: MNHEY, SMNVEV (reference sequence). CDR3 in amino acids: CASSLSTGYEQFF. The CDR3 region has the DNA TGTGCCAGCAGTTTATCGACGGGATATGAGCAGTTCTTC.

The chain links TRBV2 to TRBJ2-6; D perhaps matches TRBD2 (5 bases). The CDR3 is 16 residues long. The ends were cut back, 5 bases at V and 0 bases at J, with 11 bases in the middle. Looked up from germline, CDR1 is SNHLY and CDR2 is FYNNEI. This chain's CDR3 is CASSSQRVSGANVLTF. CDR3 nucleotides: TGTGCCAGCAGTTCCCAGAGGGTCTCTGGGGCCAACGTCCTGACTTTC.

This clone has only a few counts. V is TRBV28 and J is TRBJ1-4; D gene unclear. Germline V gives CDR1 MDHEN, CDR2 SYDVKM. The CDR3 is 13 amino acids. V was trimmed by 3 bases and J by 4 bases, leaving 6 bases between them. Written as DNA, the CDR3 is TGTGCCAGCAGTTTTAACAGTAATGAAAAACTGTTTTTT. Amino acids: CASSFNSNEKLFF.

Written as DNA, the CDR3 is TGTGCCAGCTCACCCGGACAGGGGAGGTCCTACGAGCAGTACTTC. Protein sequence: CASSPGQGRSYEQYF. The chain carries TRBV18 and TRBJ2-7; the match to TRBD1 covers 9 bases. The V gene end was trimmed by 3 bases and the J gene end by 1 base; junction bases not matched to a gene: 4. The CDR3 loop spans 15 amino acids. The germline V gene has CDR1 KGHSH and CDR2 LQKENI.

The CDR3 loop reads CASSFGIPGDEQFF. In nucleotides, the CDR3 is TGTGCCAGCAGCTTCGGGATTCCGGGAGATGAGCAGTTCTTC. The chain carries TRBV6-4 and TRBJ2-1; maybe TRBD2 (6 bases). Germline lookup yields CDR1 MRHNA and CDR2 SNTAGT. Deletions cut 6 bases from V and 8 bases from J, with 17 bases between. The CDR3 consists of 14 residues.

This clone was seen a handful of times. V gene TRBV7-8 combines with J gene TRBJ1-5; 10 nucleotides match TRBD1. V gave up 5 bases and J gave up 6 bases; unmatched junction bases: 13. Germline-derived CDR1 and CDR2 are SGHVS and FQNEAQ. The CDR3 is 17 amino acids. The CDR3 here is CASSLDRGRSPSQPQHF. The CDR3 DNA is TGTGCCAGCAGCCTTGACAGGGGGCGAAGTCCCAGTCAGCCCCAGCATTTT.

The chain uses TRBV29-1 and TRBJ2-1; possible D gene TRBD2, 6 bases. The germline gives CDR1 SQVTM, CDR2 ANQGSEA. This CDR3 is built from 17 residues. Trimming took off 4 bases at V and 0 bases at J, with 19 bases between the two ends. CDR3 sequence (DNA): TGCAGCGTTGGGGATCGGGCTAGCGCTTTCTCCTACAATGAGCAGTTCTTC. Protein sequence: CSVGDRASAFSYNEQFF.